The T cell receptor beta chain described here comes from a study of early T cells in non-severe SARS-CoV-2 infection. The CDR3 consists of 13 residues. The germline V gene encodes CDR1 SGHRS and CDR2 YFSETQ. Trimming removed 4 bases at V and 1 base at J, with 6 bases between. TCRdb re-called the 5' RACE reads through MiXCR, storing one row per CDR3 protein. The table includes approximately 52,000 distinct CDR3 sequences, around 8% detected once. The specimen sequenced was whole blood. The rearrangement links TRBV5-1 to TRBJ1-3; D possibly corresponds to TRBD1 (5 bases). The sequence was collected from an adult who was a healthcare worker with PCR-confirmed SARS-CoV-2 infection or an uninfected control (not recorded which). The CDR3 loop is CASSQGSGNTIYF. CDR3 nucleotide sequence: TGCGCCAGCAGCCAGGGTTCTGGAAACACCATATATTTT.